This T cell receptor (beta chain) stems from a study of shared clonotypes between healthy human individuals. General study points: Clonotypes shared by all four sorted-subset donors had higher generation probabilities than non-shared clonotypes. With several donors compared, around 5% of naive CD4 clonotypes were shared.

CD45RO-negative, CCR7-positively selected cells formed the naive CD8 fraction, excluding terminally differentiated effector memory CD45RA+ cells. The V end lost 2 bases, the J end lost 2 bases, and 7 bases lay between the germline ends. This CDR3 is 14 amino acids long. Germline V CDR1 and CDR2: MNHEY, SMNVEV (reference sequence). The deep-level immunoSEQ assay was used. Produced via immunoSEQ multiplex PCR; TCRdb's table is partial and in-frame only. The sample contains about 2 million clones, over 85% of which appear only once. This clone occurred once. The antigen remains undetermined. The TCR originated in a man between 18 and 35 years old in good health. The V call is TRBV27, the J call TRBJ2-1; D remains unclear. Material: naive CD8+ T cells sorted from blood. The DNA of the CDR3 is TGTGCCAGCAGTTTAGGGTATACCTACAATGAGCAGTTCTTC. Translation: CASSLGYTYNEQFF.